This T cell receptor beta chain came from a study of blood T cell repertoires in COVID-19. Sequencing was performed with immunoSEQ multiplex PCR; in TCRdb, only in-frame clones are kept and a portion is missing. The sample carries about 310,000 clones, about 90% recorded once. The TCR comes from a woman aged 45-59 years who had recovered from COVID-19. The sample was peripheral blood.

As DNA, the CDR3 is TGTGCCAGCAGTATTACAGGGGGCGCCAGGGGCTACACCTTC. It yields the protein CASSITGGARGYTF. The chain links TRBV27 to TRBJ1-2, with 9 bases fitting TRBD1. The CDR3 covers 14 residues. Germline-derived CDR1 and CDR2 are MNHEY and SMNVEV (reference sequence). The junction had 9 bases not matched to a gene; V was cut back by 5 bases and J by 8 bases.